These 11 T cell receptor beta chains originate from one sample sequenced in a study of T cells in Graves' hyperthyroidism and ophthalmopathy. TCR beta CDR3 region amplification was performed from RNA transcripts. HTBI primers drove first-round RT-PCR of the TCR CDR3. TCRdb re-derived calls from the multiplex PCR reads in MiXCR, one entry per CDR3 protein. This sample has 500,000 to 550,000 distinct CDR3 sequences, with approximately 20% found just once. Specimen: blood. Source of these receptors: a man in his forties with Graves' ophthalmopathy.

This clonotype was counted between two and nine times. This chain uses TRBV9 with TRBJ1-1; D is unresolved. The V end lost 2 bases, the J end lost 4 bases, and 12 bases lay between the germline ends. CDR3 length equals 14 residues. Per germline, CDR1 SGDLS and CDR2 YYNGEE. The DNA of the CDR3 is TGTGCCAGCAGCGTTGAACCCGGTTCCACTGAAGCTTTCTTT. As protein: CASSVEPGSTEAFF. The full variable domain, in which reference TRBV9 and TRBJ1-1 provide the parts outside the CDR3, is DSGVTQTPKHLITATGQRVTLRCSPRSGDLSVYWYQQSLDQGLQFLIQYYNGEERAKGNILERFSAQQFPDLHSELNLSSLELGDSALYFCASSVEPGSTEAFFGQGTRLTVV.

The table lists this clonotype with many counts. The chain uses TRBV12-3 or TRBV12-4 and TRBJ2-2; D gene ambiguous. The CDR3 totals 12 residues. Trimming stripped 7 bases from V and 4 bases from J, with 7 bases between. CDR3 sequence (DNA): TGTGCCAGCAATAGAGTCACCGGGGAGCTGTTTTTT. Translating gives CASNRVTGELFF.

The CDR3 is CSVFTGTNTGELFF. For the CDR3, the DNA is TGCAGCGTTTTCACAGGGACGAACACCGGGGAGCTGTTTTTT. The rearrangement joins TRBV29-1 to TRBJ2-2, with D possibly being TRBD1 (6 bases). V gave up 5 bases and J gave up 0 bases, with 10 bases separating them. The length of the CDR3 is 14 residues. Germline V lookup: CDR1 SQVTM, CDR2 ANQGSEA.

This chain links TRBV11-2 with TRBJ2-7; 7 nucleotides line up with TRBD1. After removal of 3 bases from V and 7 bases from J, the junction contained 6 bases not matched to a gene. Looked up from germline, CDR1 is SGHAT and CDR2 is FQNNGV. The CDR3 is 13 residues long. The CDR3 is CASSLTTGREQYF. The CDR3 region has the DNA TGTGCCAGCAGCTTGACGACAGGGCGGGAGCAGTACTTC.

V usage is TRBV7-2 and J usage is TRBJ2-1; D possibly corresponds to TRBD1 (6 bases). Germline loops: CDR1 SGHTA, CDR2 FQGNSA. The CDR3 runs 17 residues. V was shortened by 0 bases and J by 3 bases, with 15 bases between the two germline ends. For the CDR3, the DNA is TGTGCCAGCAGCTTAGCGTCCTGGGGGCGGATCTACAATGAGCAGTTCTTC. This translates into CASSLASWGRIYNEQFF.

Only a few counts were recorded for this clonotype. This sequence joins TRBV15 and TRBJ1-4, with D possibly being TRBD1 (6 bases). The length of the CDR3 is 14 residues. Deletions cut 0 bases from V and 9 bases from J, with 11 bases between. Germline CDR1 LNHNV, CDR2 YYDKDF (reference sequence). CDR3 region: CATSREEGGQKLFF. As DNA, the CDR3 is TGTGCCACCAGCAGAGAAGAGGGGGGACAAAAACTGTTTTTT.

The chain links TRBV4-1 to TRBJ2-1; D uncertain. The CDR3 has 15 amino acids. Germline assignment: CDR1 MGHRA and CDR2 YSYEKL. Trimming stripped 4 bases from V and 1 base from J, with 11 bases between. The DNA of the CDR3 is TGCGCCAGCAGCCTTCTGGTTCGGTCCTACAATGAGCAGTTCTTC. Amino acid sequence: CASSLLVRSYNEQFF.

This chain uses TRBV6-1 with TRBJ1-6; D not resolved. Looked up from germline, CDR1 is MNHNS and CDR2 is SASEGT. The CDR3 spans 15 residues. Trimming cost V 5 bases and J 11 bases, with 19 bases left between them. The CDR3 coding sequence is TGTGCCAGCAGTTCTGAAGCGACTTACACTGCACCCCTCCACTTT. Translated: CASSSEATYTAPLHF.

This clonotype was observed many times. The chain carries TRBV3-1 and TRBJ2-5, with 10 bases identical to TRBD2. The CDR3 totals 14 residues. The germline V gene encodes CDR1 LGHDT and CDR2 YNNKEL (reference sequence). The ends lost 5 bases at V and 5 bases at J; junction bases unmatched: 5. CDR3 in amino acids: CASSLSGGAETQYF. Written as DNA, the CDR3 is TGTGCCAGCAGCTTAAGCGGGGGGGCGGAGACCCAGTACTTC.

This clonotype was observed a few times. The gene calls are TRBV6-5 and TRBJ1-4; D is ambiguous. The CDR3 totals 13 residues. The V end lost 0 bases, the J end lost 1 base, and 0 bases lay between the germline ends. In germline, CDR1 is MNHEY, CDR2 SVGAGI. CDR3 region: CASSYSTNEKLFF. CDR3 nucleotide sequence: TGTGCCAGCAGTTACTCAACTAATGAAAAACTGTTTTTT.

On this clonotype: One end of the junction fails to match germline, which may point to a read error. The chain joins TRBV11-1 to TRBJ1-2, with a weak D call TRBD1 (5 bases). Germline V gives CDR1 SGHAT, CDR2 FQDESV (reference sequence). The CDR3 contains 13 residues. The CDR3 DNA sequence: TGCGCCAGCAGCGGGGGAGGGGCGCAAGGCTACACCTTC. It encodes CASSGGGAQGYTF.